The source of this T cell receptor beta chain is a study of OX40 agonist ivuxolimab in advanced cancers. Regarding this clone: What it binds is not known.

Sequencing was performed with immunoSEQ multiplex PCR; in TCRdb, only in-frame clones are kept and a portion is missing. The repertoire holds about 100,000 clones, with 75% to 90% as singletons. Exclusion applied to patients with autoimmune disease history or systemic immunosuppression. The germline V and J ends were trimmed by 7 bases and 6 bases, with 19 bases remaining between them. CDR1 is SGHTA, CDR2 FQGNSA, per germline. The CDR3 consists of 14 residues. Study-level findings and limits: With doses of 0.1 to 3.0 mg/kg, CD4+ and CD8+ blood T cells had undergone clonal expansion by week 6.

The sample was CD4+ or CD8+ T cells sorted from blood, taken in a trial of the OX40 agonist ivuxolimab. This chain uses TRBV7-2 with TRBJ2-7; possible D gene TRBD1, 5 bases. The clonotype originates from an adult with an advanced solid tumor such as melanoma, head and neck, liver or kidney cancer. The CDR3 DNA follows: TGTGCCAGCACCCATCCCGTGGGGCTTCCCGAGCAGTACTTC. Translated: CASTHPVGLPEQYF. Variable domain in full (rest from reference TRBV7-2 and TRBJ2-7): GAGVSQSPSNKVTEKGKDVELRCDPISGHTALYWYRQSLGQGLEFLIYFQGNSAPDKSGLPSDRFSAERTGGSVSTLTIQRTQQEDSAVYLCASTHPVGLPEQYFGPGTRLTVT.